The present entry profiles one TCR beta chain with its context. Its antigen remains unidentified. The source of the sample is a study of CXCR3-negative and CXCR3-positive naive CD8 T cells (dated by TCRdb to between 2019 and 2020). About the study as a whole: In total, about 135 million TRB reads were obtained, corresponding to roughly 1.5 +/- 0.3 million reads per library. The diversity and physicochemical repertoire analyses included about a dozen donors pooled from two independent experiments. TRBV-TRBJ cluster analysis included naive subsets from a handful of donors and memory cells from 3 donors.

Each CD8+ T cell subset was flow-sorted in triplicate, and some 310,000 cells per subset were placed directly into RLT lysis buffer. To keep memory contaminants out, a stringent definition of naive CD8+ T cells was applied: CD45RO-CCR7+CD27+CD95-. Peripheral blood mononuclear cells were isolated from buffy coats by standard density gradient centrifugation. A FACSAria III was used to flow-sort naive CXCR3-negative and CXCR3-positive CD8+ T cells. Total RNA was extracted from sorted cells using an RNeasy Mini Kit. The investigation overall reported the following: Both naive subsets had comparably high repertoire diversity, while memory CD8+ T cells had much lower repertoire diversity. TRBV-TRBJ usage was similar between naive CXCR3-negative and CXCR3-positive cells from the same donor, while memory cells showed distinct patterns. Because surface CD5, which is linked to self-reactivity in mice, was comparable between the naive subsets, TCR interaction strength was also inferred from the physicochemical properties of TRB CDR3s. Freshly isolated PBMCs were used for most assays because CXCR3 expression partially decreased after cryopreservation. Compared with CXCR3-negative naive cells, CXCR3-positive naive cells had TRB CDR3s with higher hydrophobicity (lower Kidera factor 4), lower energy, and higher strength and volume indices.

Sequencing was carried out with a NextSeq 550. The Human TCR Profiling Kit (MiLaboratory) was used to make UMI-labeled 5' RACE TRB cDNA libraries. The full amount of extracted RNA was used for cDNA synthesis, and the full amount of resulting cDNA was used for PCR amplification. Libraries were prepared in parallel with an identical number of PCR cycles. The paper's processing steps were these. With a minimum of two reads required per UMI, MIGEC and MiXCR pulled out about 50,000 +/- 10,000 unique UMI-labeled TRB cDNA molecules from each library. On average, approximately 40,000 +/- 10,000 functional in-frame TRB CDR3 nucleotide clonotypes lacking stop codons were found per library. Diversity metrics, including normalized Shannon-Wiener and Chao1, were computed in VDJtools after downsampling to 5000 UMI-labeled TRB molecules per sample. VDJtools computed clonotype-size-weighted physicochemical properties of the central five CDR3 residues: interaction energy, strength, volume and Kidera factor 4. Through TCRdb reprocessing, the reads give one entry per CDR3 protein sequence; DNA is omitted. The V and J calls and clone size come from TCRdb's table, not from the authors' own analysis. The table kept for this sample lists about 150,000 distinct CDR3 sequences. The ten largest clones add up to about 0.48% of the sample.

Sequencing was done on a sample of naive CXCR3+ CD8+ T cells from blood. Read against the paper, the sample's cell subset or site label means: CD45RO-CCR7+CD27+CD95- naive CD8+ T cells expressing CXCR3 (TNR3+). The clonotype comes from a human donor in good health. Some clones in this sample may be carry-over from other donors' samples.

The CDR3 is CASSDRATNTGELFF. Recombination connected TRBV6-5 to TRBJ2-2; TCRdb indicates TRBD1, and absent DNA this call remains unverified. CDR1 and CDR2 are drawn from the germline V gene: MNHEY, SVGAGI. The CDR3 contains 15 residues, cysteine and phenylalanine counted. This entry has no DNA.